The 10 T cell receptor beta chains presented below share a single source sample, sequenced in a study of blood T cells in healthy people across ages. Next came a second PCR, run for about 6 to 12 cycles, which used a sample-barcoded 5' primer along with a J-beta primer mix. Using its own MiXCR run on the 5' RACE reads, TCRdb lists one record per CDR3 protein. The data show around 850,000 distinct CDR3 sequences, 30% to 45% seen once. The sequencing sample was made of blood. These receptors all come from a man aged 18 to 35 in good health.

This chain joins TRBV7-9 and TRBJ1-3; no definite D call. CDR1 and CDR2 (germline): SEHNR, FQNEAQ (reference sequence). The CDR3 has 14 residues. V lost 1 base and J 2 bases, leaving 6 bases between the germline ends. As DNA, the CDR3 is TGTGCCAGCAGCTTAGGGACCGCTGGAAACACCATATATTTT. Residues: CASSLGTAGNTIYF.

In its sample, this clonotype was seen a few times. The chain employs TRBV6-2 or TRBV6-3 and TRBJ2-3; 10 bases agree with TRBD2. Germline values: CDR1 MNHEY, CDR2 SVGEGT. V lost 7 bases, J lost 7 bases, and 8 bases stayed unmatched. The CDR3 totals 14 residues. The CDR3 sequence: CASIGLAGGHTQYF. Written as DNA, the CDR3 is TGTGCCAGCATCGGTTTAGCGGGGGGCCATACGCAGTATTTT.

This clonotype was picked up a small number of times. V usage is TRBV7-2 and J usage is TRBJ1-2; D is ambiguous. Germline V gene data show CDR1 as SGHTA and CDR2 as FQGNSA. V was pared by 0 bases and J by 3 bases, with 17 bases between. CDR3 size: 17 residues. The chain's CDR3 is CASSLARFRLRDYGYTF. CDR3 coding DNA: TGTGCCAGCAGCTTAGCGCGGTTTCGCCTTCGGGACTATGGCTACACCTTC.

This chain links TRBV3-1 with TRBJ2-2; D is ambiguous. From germline, CDR1 is LGHDT and CDR2 YNNKEL (reference sequence). Trimming removed 6 bases at V and 6 bases at J, with 8 bases between. This CDR3 spans 12 amino acids. CDR3 in amino acids: CASRPRAGELFF. The CDR3 DNA follows: TGTGCCAGCAGACCTAGGGCCGGGGAGCTGTTTTTT.

This clonotype was seen a few times. The chain uses TRBV15 and TRBJ2-4, with a weak D call TRBD1 (6 bases). V lost 5 bases, J lost 5 bases, and 13 bases lay in between. The CDR3 totals 14 residues. CDR1 and CDR2 (germline): LNHNV, YYDKDF (reference sequence). The CDR3 nucleotides read TGTGCCACCAGCCCCCGGGACACCCAAAACATTCAGTACTTC. It specifies CATSPRDTQNIQYF.

With regard to this clonotype: A read error is possible here, since a much larger clone lies one base away. This chain links TRBV27 with TRBJ2-5, with D tentatively TRBD1 or TRBD2 (5 bases each). Trimming took off 3 bases at V and 11 bases at J, with 16 bases between the two ends. The CDR3 loop spans 13 amino acids. The V gene's germline CDR1 is MNHEY and CDR2 SMNVEV (reference sequence). CDR3 sequence: CASSFEGYNEQYF. As DNA, the CDR3 is TGTGCCAGCAGTTTCGAGGGGTACAATGAGCAGTACTTC.

This clonotype was detected many times. This rearrangement joins TRBV5-1 to TRBJ1-2; D gene uncertain. CDR1 and CDR2 (germline): SGHRS, YFSETQ. The CDR3 spans 14 residues. Trimming took off 2 bases at V and 7 bases at J, with 15 bases between the two ends. The CDR3 sequence: CASSLPGAARGYTF. The CDR3 DNA sequence: TGCGCCAGCAGCTTACCGGGAGCAGCCCGTGGCTACACCTTC.

Note on this clonotype: One end of the junction fails to match germline, which may point to a read error. This rearrangement joins TRBV30 to TRBJ1-5; the D gene is possibly TRBD1 (6 bases). CDR1 GTSNPN and CDR2 SVGIG come from the germline V gene (reference sequence). The CDR3 totals 14 residues. The CDR3 DNA is TGTGCCTGGAGTAATGGACAGAGCAATCGGCCCCAGCATTTT. Translated: CAWSNGQSNRPQHF. Filled out from reference TRBV30 and TRBJ1-5, the complete variable domain reads SQTIHQWPATLVQPVGSPLSLECTVEGTSNPNLYWYRQAAGRGLQLLFYSVGIGQISSEVPQNLSASRPQDRQFILSSKKLLLSDSGFYLCAWSNGQSNRPQHFGDGTRLSIL.

This clonotype was detected only a few times. V usage is TRBV20-1 and J usage is TRBJ2-3, with D possibly being TRBD1 (5 bases). CDR1 is DFQATT and CDR2 is SNEGSKA in the germline V gene (reference sequence). The CDR3 loop spans 12 amino acids. The ends were cut back, 7 bases at V and 2 bases at J, with 10 bases in the middle. DNA for the CDR3: TGCAGTGTCAGGGTCCCCACAGATACGCAGTATTTT. Protein sequence: CSVRVPTDTQYF.

This rearrangement joins TRBV3-1 to TRBJ1-2; D is undetermined. V was pared by 0 bases and J by 7 bases, with 12 bases between. Germline V CDR1 and CDR2: LGHDT, YNNKEL (reference sequence). The CDR3 runs 14 residues. CDR3 region: CASSQDLRASGYTF. The CDR3 DNA reads TGTGCCAGCAGCCAAGATTTGAGGGCGAGTGGCTACACCTTC.